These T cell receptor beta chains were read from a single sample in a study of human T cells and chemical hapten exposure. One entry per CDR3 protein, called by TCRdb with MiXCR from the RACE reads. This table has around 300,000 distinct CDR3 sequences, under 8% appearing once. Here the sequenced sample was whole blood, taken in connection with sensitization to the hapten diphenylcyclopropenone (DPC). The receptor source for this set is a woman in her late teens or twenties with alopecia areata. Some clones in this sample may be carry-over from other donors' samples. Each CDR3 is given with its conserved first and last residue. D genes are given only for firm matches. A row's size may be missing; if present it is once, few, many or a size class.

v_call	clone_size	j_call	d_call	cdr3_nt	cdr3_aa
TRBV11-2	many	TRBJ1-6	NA	TGTGCCAGCAGCTTAGTGTACCAATGGACCTCCTATAATTCACCCCTCCACTTT	CASSLVYQWTSYNSPLHF
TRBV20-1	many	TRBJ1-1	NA	TGCAGTGCTAGCTGGCCAGGGGATCTCCGTGAAGCTTTCTTT	CSASWPGDLREAFF
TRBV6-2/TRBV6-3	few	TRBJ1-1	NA	TGTGCTTCCAGGCAGTTTAACACTGAAGCTTTCTTT	CASRQFNTEAFF
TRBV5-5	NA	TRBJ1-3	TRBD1	TGTGCCAGCAGCTCGTCCCGGGACAGGGCGAGAAGAAACACCATATATTTT	CASSSSRDRARRNTIYF
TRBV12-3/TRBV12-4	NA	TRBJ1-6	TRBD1	TGTGCCAGCAGTTTGGGGACAGGGGCCTTGAATAATTCACCCCTCCACTTT	CASSLGTGALNNSPLHF
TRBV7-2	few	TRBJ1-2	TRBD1	TGTGCCAGCAGCTATACCGGGACAGCGAACTATGGCTACACCTTC	CASSYTGTANYGYTF
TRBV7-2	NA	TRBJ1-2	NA	TGTGCCAGCAGCTTCGACAAGGGGCAGGGCTATGGCTACACCTTC	CASSFDKGQGYGYTF
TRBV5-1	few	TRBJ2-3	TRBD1	TGCGCCAGCAGCGATCGGACAGGTAGCACAGATACGCAGTATTTT	CASSDRTGSTDTQYF
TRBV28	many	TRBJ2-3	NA	TGTGCCACTCGGGGGGCGACAGATACGCAGTATTTT	CATRGATDTQYF
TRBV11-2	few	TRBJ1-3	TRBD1	TGTGCCAGCAGCCTCCTACAGGGGGCCTCCTCTGGAAACACCATATATTTT	CASSLLQGASSGNTIYF
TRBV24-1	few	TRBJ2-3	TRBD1	TGTGCCACCAGTGGAGCTAACCGACAGGGACAGGGGCAGTCTAGCACAGATACGCAGTATTTT	CATSGANRQGQGQSSTDTQYF
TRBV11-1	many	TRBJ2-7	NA	TGTGCCAGCAGCTTCGGGGTCGCCTACGAGCAGTACTTC	CASSFGVAYEQYF
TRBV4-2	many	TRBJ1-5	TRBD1	TGTGCCAGCAGCCAAGAGATACAGGGGCCTCAGCCCCAGCATTTT	CASSQEIQGPQPQHF
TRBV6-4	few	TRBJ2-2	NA	TGTGCCAGCAGTGCCTCTTACCGGGCGAACACCGGGGAGCTGTTTTTT	CASSASYRANTGELFF
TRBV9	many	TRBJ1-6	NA	TGTGCCAGCAGCGTACGTGGGACTCATAATTCACCCCTCCACTTT	CASSVRGTHNSPLHF